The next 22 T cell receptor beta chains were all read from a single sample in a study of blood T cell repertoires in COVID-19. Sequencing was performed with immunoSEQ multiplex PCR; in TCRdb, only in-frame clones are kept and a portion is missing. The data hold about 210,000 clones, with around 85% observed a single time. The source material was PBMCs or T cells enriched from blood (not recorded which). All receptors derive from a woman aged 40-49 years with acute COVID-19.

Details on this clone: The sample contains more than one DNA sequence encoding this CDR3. The DNA for the CDR3 is TGTGCCAGCAGCGCGACAGGGGGCAATCAGCCCCAGCATTTT. Its protein is CASSATGGNQPQHF. The chain is built from TRBV9 and TRBJ1-5, with 8 bases identical to TRBD1. Germline V lookup: CDR1 SGDLS, CDR2 YYNGEE. The V and J ends lost 3 bases and 2 bases, in that order; junction bases with no gene match: 1. This CDR3 region has 14 residues. Filled out from reference TRBV9 and TRBJ1-5, the complete variable domain reads DSGVTQTPKHLITATGQRVTLRCSPRSGDLSVYWYQQSLDQGLQFLIQYYNGEERAKGNILERFSAQQFPDLHSELNLSSLELGDSALYFCASSATGGNQPQHFGDGTRLSIL.

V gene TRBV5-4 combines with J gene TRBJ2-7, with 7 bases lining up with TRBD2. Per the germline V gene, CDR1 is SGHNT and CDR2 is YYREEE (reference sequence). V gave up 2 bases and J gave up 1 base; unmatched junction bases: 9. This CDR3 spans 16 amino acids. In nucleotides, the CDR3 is TGTGCCAGCAGCTTAATGGCTAGCGGACTTTCCTACGAGCAGTACTTC. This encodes CASSLMASGLSYEQYF.

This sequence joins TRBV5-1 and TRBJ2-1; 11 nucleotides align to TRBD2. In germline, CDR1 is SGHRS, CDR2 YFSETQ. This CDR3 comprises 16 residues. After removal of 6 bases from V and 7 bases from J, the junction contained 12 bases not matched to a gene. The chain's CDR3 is CASTELAGETRNEQFF. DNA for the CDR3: TGCGCCAGCACCGAACTAGCGGGAGAGACTAGGAATGAGCAGTTCTTC.

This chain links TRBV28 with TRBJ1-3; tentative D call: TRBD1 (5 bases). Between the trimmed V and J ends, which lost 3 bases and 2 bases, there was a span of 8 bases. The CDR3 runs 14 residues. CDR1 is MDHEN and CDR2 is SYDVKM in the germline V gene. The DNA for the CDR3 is TGTGCCAGCAGTTTCCGGGGGGCTGGAAACACCATATATTTT. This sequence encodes CASSFRGAGNTIYF.

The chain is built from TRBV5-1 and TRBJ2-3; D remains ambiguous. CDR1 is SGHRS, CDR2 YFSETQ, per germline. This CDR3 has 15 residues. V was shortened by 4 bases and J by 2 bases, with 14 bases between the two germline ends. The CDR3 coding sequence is TGCGCCAGCAGCCTAACTGTAAACCCCACAGATACGCAGTATTTT. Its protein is CASSLTVNPTDTQYF.

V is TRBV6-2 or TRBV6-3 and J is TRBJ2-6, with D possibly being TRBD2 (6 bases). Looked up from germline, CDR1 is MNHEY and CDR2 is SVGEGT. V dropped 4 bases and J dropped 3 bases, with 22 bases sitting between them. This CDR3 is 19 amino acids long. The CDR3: CASSSRLRERDIGANVLTF. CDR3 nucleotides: TGTGCCAGCAGTTCCCGGCTTCGGGAGAGAGACATTGGGGCCAACGTCCTGACTTTC.

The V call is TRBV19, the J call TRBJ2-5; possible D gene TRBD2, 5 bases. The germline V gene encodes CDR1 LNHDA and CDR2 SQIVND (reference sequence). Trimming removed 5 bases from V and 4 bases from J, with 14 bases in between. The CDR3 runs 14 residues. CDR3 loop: CASSVPRGGETQYF. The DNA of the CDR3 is TGTGCCAGTAGTGTTCCCCGCGGAGGAGAGACCCAGTACTTC.

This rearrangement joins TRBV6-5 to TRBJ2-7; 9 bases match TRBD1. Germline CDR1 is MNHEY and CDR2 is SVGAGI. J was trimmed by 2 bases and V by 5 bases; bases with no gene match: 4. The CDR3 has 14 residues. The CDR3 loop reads CASSTDRGAYEQYF. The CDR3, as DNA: TGTGCCAGCAGTACCGACAGGGGGGCCTACGAGCAGTACTTC.

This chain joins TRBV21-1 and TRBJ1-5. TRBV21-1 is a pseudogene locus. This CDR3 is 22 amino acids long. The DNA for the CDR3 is TGTGCCAGCAGCAAAGCGCTCGGAGGGTCGCTCGTTGCCCTGTATAGCAATCAGCCCCAGCATTTT. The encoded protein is CASSKALGGSLVALYSNQPQHF.

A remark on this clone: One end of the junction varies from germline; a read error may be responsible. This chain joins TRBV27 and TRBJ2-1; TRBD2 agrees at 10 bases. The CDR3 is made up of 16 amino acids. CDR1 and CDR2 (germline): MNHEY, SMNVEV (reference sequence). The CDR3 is CASRRTSGSSYDEQFF. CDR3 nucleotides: TGTGCCAGCAGGCGGACTAGCGGTAGCTCCTACGATGAGCAGTTCTTC.

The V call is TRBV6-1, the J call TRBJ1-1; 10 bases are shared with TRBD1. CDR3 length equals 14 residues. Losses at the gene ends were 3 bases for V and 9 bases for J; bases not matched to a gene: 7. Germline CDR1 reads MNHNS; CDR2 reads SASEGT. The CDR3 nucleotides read TGTGCCAGCAGTGATCCTGGACAGGGGGGGAAAGCTTTCTTT. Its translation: CASSDPGQGGKAFF.

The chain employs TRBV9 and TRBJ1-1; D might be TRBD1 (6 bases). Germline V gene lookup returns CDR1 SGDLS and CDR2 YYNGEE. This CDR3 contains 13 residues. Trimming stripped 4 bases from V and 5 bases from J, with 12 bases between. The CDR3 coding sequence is TGTGCCAGCAGCTCAAGGACAGAGACTGAAGCTTTCTTT. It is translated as CASSSRTETEAFF.

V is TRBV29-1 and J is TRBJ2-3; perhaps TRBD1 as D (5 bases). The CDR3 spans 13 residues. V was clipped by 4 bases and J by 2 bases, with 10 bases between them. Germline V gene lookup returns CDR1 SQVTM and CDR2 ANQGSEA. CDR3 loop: CSVGGHITDTQYF. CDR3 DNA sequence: TGCAGCGTTGGCGGACACATCACAGATACGCAGTATTTT.

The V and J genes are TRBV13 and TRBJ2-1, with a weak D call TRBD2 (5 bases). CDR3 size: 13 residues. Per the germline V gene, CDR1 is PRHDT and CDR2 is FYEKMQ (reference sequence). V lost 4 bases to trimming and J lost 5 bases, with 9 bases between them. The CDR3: CASSSRGDNEQFF. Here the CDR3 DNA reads TGTGCCAGCAGCTCCCGGGGAGACAATGAGCAGTTCTTC. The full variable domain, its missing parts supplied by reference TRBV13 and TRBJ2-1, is AAGVIQSPRHLIKEKRETATLKCYPIPRHDTVYWYQQGPGQDPQFLISFYEKMQSDKGSIPDRFSAQQFSDYHSELNMSSLELGDSALYFCASSSRGDNEQFFGPGTRLTVL.

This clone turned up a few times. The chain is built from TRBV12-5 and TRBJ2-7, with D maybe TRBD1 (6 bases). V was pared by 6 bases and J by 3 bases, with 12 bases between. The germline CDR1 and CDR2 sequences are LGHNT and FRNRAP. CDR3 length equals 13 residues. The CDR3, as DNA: TGTGCTAGTGGACGCAAACAGGGCTACGAGCAGTACTTC. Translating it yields CASGRKQGYEQYF.

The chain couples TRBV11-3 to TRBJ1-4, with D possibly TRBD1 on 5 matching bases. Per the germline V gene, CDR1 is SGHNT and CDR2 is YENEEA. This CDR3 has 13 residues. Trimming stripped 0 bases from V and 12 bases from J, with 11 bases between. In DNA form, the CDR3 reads TGTGCCAGCAGCTTAGAGGGTTCAGGGCAACTGTTTTTT. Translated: CASSLEGSGQLFF.

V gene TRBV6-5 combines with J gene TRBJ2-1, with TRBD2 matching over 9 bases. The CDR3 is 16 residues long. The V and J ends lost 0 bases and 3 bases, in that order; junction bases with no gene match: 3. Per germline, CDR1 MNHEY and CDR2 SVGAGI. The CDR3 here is CASSYSTSGFYNEQFF. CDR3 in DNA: TGTGCCAGCAGTTACTCGACTAGCGGATTCTACAATGAGCAGTTCTTC.

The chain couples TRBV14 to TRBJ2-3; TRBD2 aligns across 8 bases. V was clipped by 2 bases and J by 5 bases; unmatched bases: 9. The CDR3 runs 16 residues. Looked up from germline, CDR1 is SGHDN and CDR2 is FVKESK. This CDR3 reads CASSQQTGGRGDTQYF. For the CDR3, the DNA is TGTGCCAGCAGCCAACAAACGGGGGGGCGAGGAGATACGCAGTATTTT.

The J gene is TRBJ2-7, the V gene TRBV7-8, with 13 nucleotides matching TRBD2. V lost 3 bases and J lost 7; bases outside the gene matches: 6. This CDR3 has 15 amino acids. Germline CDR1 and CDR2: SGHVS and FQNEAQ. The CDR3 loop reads CASSFGTSGVREQYF. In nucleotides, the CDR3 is TGTGCCAGCAGCTTCGGGACTAGCGGGGTTCGAGAGCAGTACTTC.

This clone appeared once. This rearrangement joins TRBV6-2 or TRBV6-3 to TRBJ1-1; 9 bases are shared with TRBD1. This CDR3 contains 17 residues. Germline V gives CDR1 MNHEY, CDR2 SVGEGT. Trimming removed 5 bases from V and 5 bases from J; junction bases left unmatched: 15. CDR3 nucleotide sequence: TGTGCCAGCAGTCGTGACAGGGGGAGACTAACGGGGACTGAAGCTTTCTTT. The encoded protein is CASSRDRGRLTGTEAFF.

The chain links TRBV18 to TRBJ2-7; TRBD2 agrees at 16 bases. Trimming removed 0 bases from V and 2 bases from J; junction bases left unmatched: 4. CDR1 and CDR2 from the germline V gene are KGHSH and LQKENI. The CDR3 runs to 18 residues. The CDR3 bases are TGTGCCAGCTCACCACCGGGACTAGCGGGAGGGCCCCCCTACGAGCAGTACTTC. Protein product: CASSPPGLAGGPPYEQYF. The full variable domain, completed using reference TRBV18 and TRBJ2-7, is NAGVMQNPRHLVRRRGQEARLRCSPMKGHSHVYWYRQLPEEGLKFMVYLQKENIIDESGMPKERFSAEFPKEGPSILRIQQVVRGDSAAYFCASSPPGLAGGPPYEQYFGPGTRLTVT.

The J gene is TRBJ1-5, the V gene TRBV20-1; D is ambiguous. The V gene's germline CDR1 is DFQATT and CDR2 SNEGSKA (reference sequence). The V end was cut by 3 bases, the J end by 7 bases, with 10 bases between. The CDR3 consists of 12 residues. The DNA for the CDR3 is TGCAGTGCTAGTCGCTCGGGACAGCCCCAGCATTTT. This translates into CSASRSGQPQHF.